This T cell receptor beta chain was sequenced in a study of cytomegalovirus exposure and HLA in healthy donors. General study findings and limits: The authors enumerated roughly 180 TCR beta chains as linked to cytomegalovirus. CMV antigen specificity was confirmed in vitro for a few CMV-associated chains.

For this clone: Its specificity is unknown.

Data came from immunoSEQ multiplex PCR; TCRdb stores just in-frame clones and leaves some out. The table lists fewer than 100,000 clones, approximately 91% of them singletons. This CDR3 spans 16 amino acids. Germline-derived CDR1 and CDR2 are MDHEN and SYDVKM. The clonotype was recovered from a man aged 30-40 years in good health and CMV-seronegative. The chain uses TRBV28 and TRBJ2-5, with TRBD2 matching over 11 bases. The J call is in doubt because the DNA end fits TRBJ2-7 better. Sequencing was done on a sample of PBMCs. The CDR3 DNA sequence: TGTGCCAGCAGTTTCAGGTCTAGCGGGAGGAACTCCGAGCAGTACTTC. Protein product: CASSFRSSGRNSEQYF.